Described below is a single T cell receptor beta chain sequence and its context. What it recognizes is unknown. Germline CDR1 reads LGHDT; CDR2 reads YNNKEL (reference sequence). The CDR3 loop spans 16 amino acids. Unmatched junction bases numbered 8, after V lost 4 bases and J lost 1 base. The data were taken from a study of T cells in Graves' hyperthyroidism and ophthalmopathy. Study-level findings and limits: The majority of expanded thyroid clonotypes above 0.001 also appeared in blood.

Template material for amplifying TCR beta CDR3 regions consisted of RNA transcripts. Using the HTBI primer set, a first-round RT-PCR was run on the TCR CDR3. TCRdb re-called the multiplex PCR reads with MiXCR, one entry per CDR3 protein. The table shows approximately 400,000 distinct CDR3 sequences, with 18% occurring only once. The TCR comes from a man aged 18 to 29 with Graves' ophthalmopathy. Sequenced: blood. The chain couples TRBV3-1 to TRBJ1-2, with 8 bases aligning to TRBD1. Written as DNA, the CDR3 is TGTGCCAGCAGCCCCAGGGGGCGTTATAATAACTATGGCTACACCTTC. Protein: CASSPRGRYNNYGYTF.